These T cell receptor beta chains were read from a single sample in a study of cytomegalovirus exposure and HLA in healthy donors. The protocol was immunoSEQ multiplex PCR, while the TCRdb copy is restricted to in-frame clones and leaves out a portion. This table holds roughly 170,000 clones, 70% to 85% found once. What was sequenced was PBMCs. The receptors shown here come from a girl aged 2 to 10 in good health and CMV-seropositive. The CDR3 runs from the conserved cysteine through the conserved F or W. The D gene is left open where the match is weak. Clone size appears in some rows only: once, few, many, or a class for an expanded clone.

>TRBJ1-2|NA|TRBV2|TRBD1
CASRARTGEGYTF
TGTGCCAGCAGGGCTCGGACAGGGGAGGGCTACACCTTC
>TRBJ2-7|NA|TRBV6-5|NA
CASSYRAGDMGEQYF
TGTGCCAGCAGTTACAGGGCAGGGGATATGGGCGAGCAGTACTTC
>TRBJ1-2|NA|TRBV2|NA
CASSEIRVGGYTF
TGTGCCAGCAGTGAAATCAGGGTGGGAGGCTACACCTTC
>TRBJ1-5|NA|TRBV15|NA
CATSRDSRGGSNQPQHF
TGTGCCACCAGCAGAGATTCTAGGGGGGGCTCCAATCAGCCCCAGCATTTT
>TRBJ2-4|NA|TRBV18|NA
CASSPPGTRGIIAKNIQYF
TGTGCCAGCTCACCACCCGGGACAAGGGGGATTATAGCCAAAAACATTCAGTACTTC
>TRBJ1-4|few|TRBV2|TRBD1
CASSEQGQRDEKLFF
TGTGCCAGCAGTGAACAGGGACAGCGTGATGAAAAACTGTTTTTT
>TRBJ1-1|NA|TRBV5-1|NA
CASSLRQAPNTEAFF
TGCGCCAGCAGCTTGCGACAGGCGCCGAACACTGAAGCTTTCTTT
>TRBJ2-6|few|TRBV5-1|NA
CASSSQGGGANVLTF
TGCGCCAGCAGTAGTCAAGGGGGTGGGGCCAACGTCCTGACTTTC
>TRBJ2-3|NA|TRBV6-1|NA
CASSGPTAYTDTQYF
TGTGCCAGCAGTGGACCGACAGCGTACACAGATACGCAGTATTTT
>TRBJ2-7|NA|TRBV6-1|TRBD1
CASSLGTGGIYEQYF
TGTGCCAGCAGCCTCGGGACAGGGGGTATTTACGAGCAGTACTTC
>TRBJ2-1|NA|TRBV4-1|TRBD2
CASSQNLAGGPGNEQFF
TGCGCCAGCAGCCAAAACCTAGCGGGGGGGCCTGGGAATGAGCAGTTCTTC
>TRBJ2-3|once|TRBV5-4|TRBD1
CASSLGTGTRTDTQYF
TGTGCCAGCAGCTTGGGGACAGGGACCCGCACAGATACGCAGTATTTT
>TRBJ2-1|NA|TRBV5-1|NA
CASSLIGVAYNEQFF
TGCGCCAGCTCCCTAATCGGGGTTGCATACAATGAGCAGTTCTTC
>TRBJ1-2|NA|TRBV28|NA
CASIDGVYGYTF
TGTGCCAGCATTGACGGGGTCTATGGCTACACCTTC
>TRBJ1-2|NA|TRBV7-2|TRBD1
CASSHGQAYGYTF
TGTGCCAGCAGCCACGGACAGGCTTATGGCTACACCTTC
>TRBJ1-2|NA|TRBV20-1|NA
CSARRDGYTF
TGCAGTGCTAGGAGGGATGGCTACACCTTC
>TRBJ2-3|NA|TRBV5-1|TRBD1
CASSYSPGQGASDTQYF
TGCGCCAGCAGCTATTCGCCGGGACAGGGGGCCTCAGATACGCAGTATTTT
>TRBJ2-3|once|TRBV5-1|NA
CASSLVAGSGDTQYF
TGCGCCAGCAGCTTGGTTGCGGGGTCCGGGGATACGCAGTATTTT
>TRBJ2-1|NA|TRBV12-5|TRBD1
CASGLAGTGGHEQFF
TGTGCTAGTGGTTTGGCGGGGACAGGGGGCCATGAGCAGTTCTTC
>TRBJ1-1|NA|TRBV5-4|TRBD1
CASSLGTAGQGGEAFF
TGTGCCAGCAGCTTGGGTACCGCGGGACAGGGGGGTGAAGCTTTCTTT
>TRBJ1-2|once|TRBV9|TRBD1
CASSVDGTADYGYTF
TGTGCCAGCAGCGTAGATGGGACAGCGGACTATGGCTACACCTTC
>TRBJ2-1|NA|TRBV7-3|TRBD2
CASSPGLAGANEQFF
TGTGCCAGCAGCCCGGGACTAGCGGGTGCCAATGAGCAGTTCTTC